Below, 4 T cell receptor beta chains from the same sample are listed, as sequenced in a study of blood T cell repertoires in COVID-19. Libraries were prepared by immunoSEQ multiplex PCR; TCRdb keeps only in-frame clonotypes and omits some of them. The data contain about 200,000 clones, 84% of them singletons. Sequencing was carried out using peripheral blood. These receptors originate from a woman between 70 and 85 years old with active or convalescent COVID-19.

V and J are TRBV5-6 and TRBJ1-6; the match to TRBD1 covers 8 bases. The length of the CDR3 is 15 residues. CDR1 and CDR2 from the germline V gene are SGHDT and YYEEEE. V lost 4 bases to trimming and J lost 5 bases; unmatched junction nucleotides: 5. CDR3 sequence reads: CASSPGTGDNSPLHF. The CDR3 DNA sequence: TGTGCCAGCAGCCCGGGGACAGGTGATAATTCACCCCTCCACTTT. Combining the CDR3 with reference TRBV5-6 and TRBJ1-6 gives the whole variable domain DAGVTQSPTHLIKTRGQQVTLRCSPKSGHDTVSWYQQALGQGPQFIFQYYEEEERQRGNFPDRFSGHQFPNYSSELNVNALLLGDSALYLCASSPGTGDNSPLHFGNGTRLTVT.

The rearrangement uses TRBV7-9 and TRBJ1-1; TRBD1 aligns across 7 bases. In germline, CDR1 is SEHNR, CDR2 FQNEAQ (reference sequence). J was trimmed by 1 base and V by 1 base; bases with no gene match: 0. CDR3 length equals 14 residues. Written as DNA, the CDR3 is TGTGCCAGCAGCTTAGAGGGGGCGAACACTGAAGCTTTCTTT. It is translated as CASSLEGANTEAFF.

The rearrangement uses TRBV18 and TRBJ2-7, with TRBD2 matching 10 bases. This CDR3 has 15 residues. V lost 3 bases and J lost 4; bases outside the gene matches: 6. Germline values: CDR1 KGHSH, CDR2 LQKENI. CDR3 sequence: CASSPQREGLYEQYF. The CDR3, as DNA: TGTGCCAGCTCACCTCAGCGGGAGGGCCTTTACGAGCAGTACTTC.

V and J are TRBV28 and TRBJ1-1; 10 bases match TRBD1. The CDR3 extends over 15 amino acids. Germline V gene data show CDR1 as MDHEN and CDR2 as SYDVKM. After removal of 10 bases from V and 7 bases from J, the junction contained 15 bases not matched to a gene. CDR3 sequence: CAISQLDRGRGEAFF. CDR3 coding DNA: TGTGCCATCTCCCAACTCGACAGGGGGCGGGGTGAAGCTTTCTTT. The variable domain in full, with the rest retrieved from reference TRBV28 and TRBJ1-1, is DVKVTQSSRYLVKRTGEKVFLECVQDMDHENMFWYRQDPGLGLRLIYFSYDVKMKEKGDIPEGYSVSREKKERFSLILESASTNQTSMYLCAISQLDRGRGEAFFGQGTRLTVV.